This T cell receptor (beta chain) was captured by sequencing in a study of Graves' ophthalmopathy and Graves' hyperthyroidism. The germline V gene has CDR1 DFQATT and CDR2 SNEGSKA (reference sequence). The CDR3 contains 15 residues. Between the trimmed V and J ends, which lost 6 bases and 4 bases, there was a span of 18 bases. Scientists amplified the TCR beta CDR3 regions from RNA transcripts. Scientists carried out first-round RT-PCR using HTBI primers and then a second-round multiplex PCR. TCRdb called the multiplex PCR reads again in MiXCR, with one record for every CDR3 protein. The sample lists approximately 1.2 million distinct CDR3 sequences, about 38% occurring once. In this sample, this clonotype turned up many times.

This chain joins TRBV20-1 and TRBJ1-4; a possible D gene is TRBD1 (5 bases). The source material was peripheral blood or thyroid tissue (not recorded which). This clonotype was obtained from an adult man with Graves' hyperthyroidism. The CDR3 loop is CSAKETAGNNEKLFF. In DNA, the CDR3 is TGCAGTGCGAAGGAAACCGCAGGGAATAATGAAAAACTGTTTTTT.